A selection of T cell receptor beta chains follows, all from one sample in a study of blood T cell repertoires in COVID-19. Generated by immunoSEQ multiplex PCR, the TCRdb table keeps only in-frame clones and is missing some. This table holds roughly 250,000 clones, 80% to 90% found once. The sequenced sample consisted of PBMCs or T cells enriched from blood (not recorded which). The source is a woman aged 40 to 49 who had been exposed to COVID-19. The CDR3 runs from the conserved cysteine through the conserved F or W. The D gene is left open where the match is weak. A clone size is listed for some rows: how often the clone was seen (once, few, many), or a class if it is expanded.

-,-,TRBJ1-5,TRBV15,CATSRDPGNQPQHF,TGTGCCACCAGCAGAGATCCGGGCAATCAGCCCCAGCATTTT
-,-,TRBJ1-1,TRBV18,CASSPPAGGAGTEAFF,TGTGCCAGCTCACCACCTGCGGGGGGGGCGGGCACTGAAGCTTTCTTT
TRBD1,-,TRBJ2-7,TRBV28,CASSSNRGAYEQYF,TGTGCCAGCAGTTCCAACAGGGGTGCGTACGAGCAGTACTTC
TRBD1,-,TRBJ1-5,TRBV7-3,CASSLSLRDRGSNQPQHF,TGTGCCAGCAGCTTAAGTCTACGGGACAGGGGTAGCAATCAGCCCCAGCATTTT
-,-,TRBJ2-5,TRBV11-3,CASSLVRGSGETQYF,TGTGCCAGCAGCTTAGTTCGGGGGAGTGGAGAGACCCAGTACTTC
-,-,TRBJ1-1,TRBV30,CAWSHREMAAEAFF,TGTGCCTGGAGCCACAGGGAAATGGCGGCTGAAGCTTTCTTT
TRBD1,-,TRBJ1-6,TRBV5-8,CASSLGQGGSPLHF,TGTGCCAGCAGCTTGGGACAGGGCGGCTCACCCCTCCACTTT
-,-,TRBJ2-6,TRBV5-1,CASSPTNWQAFGANVLTF,TGCGCCAGCAGCCCCACAAACTGGCAGGCGTTTGGGGCCAACGTCCTGACTTTC
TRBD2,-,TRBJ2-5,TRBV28,CASTSPASGGPQETQYF,TGTGCCAGCACTTCCCCGGCTAGCGGGGGCCCCCAAGAGACCCAGTACTTC
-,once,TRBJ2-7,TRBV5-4,CASSLGGIEQYF,TGTGCCAGCAGCTTGGGCGGGATAGAGCAGTACTTC
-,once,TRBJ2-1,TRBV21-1,CASSKSQLDNEQFF,TGTGCCAGCAGCAAATCTCAACTCGACAATGAGCAGTTCTTC
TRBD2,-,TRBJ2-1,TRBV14,CASSRLLAGNYNEQFF,TGTGCCAGCAGCCGGCTACTAGCGGGTAATTACAATGAGCAGTTCTTC
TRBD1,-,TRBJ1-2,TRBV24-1,CATDSGTGGNYGYTF,TGTGCCACCGACTCAGGGACAGGGGGTAACTATGGCTACACCTTC
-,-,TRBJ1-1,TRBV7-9,CASSLGELNTEAFF,TGTGCCAGCAGCTTAGGGGAGTTGAACACTGAAGCTTTCTTT
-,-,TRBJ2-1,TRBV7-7,CASSLWENNEQFF,TGTGCTAGCAGCTTATGGGAGAACAATGAGCAGTTCTTC
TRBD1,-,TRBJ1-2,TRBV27,CARIDTGTGGANFGYTF,TGTGCCAGAATTGATACCGGGACAGGGGGCGCAAATTTTGGCTACACCTTC
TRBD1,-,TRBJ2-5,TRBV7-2,CASSLVTGGTETQYF,TGTGCCAGCAGCTTAGTTACAGGGGGGACAGAGACCCAGTACTTC
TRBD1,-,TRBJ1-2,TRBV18,CASSPQQGAHGYTF,TGTGCCAGCTCACCTCAGCAGGGGGCCCATGGCTACACCTTC
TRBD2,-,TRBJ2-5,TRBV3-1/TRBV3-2,CASSHGTSGGAGETQYF,TGTGCCAGCAGCCACGGGACTAGCGGGGGGGCCGGTGAGACCCAGTACTTC
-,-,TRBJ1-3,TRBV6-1,CASSEFWGRSGNTIYF,TGTGCCAGCAGTGAATTTTGGGGGAGGTCAGGAAACACCATATATTTT
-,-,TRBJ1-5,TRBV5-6,CASSSDRYSNQPQHF,TGTGCCAGCAGCTCGGACAGATATAGCAATCAGCCCCAGCATTTT
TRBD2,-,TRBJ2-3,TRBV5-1,CASSPPSGGTDTQYF,TGCGCCAGCAGCCCTCCGAGCGGGGGCACAGATACGCAGTATTTT
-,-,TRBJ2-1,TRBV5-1,CASSLRGFDYNEQFF,TGTGCCAGCAGCTTGCGGGGATTTGACTACAATGAGCAGTTCTTC
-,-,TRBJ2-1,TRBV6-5,CASSYDRSSYNEQFF,TGTGCCAGCAGTTACGACCGGAGCTCCTACAATGAGCAGTTCTTC
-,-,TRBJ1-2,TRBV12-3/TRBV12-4,CASSLEGYGYTF,TGTGCCAGCAGTTTAGAGGGGTATGGCTACACCTTC
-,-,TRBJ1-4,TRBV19,CASSIDSKVYSLSGKYEKLFF,TGTGCCAGTAGTATAGATTCGAAGGTTTACAGCTTATCGGGGAAGTATGAAAAACTGTTTTTT